This entry lists 5 T cell receptor beta chains sequenced from one sample in a study of blood T cell repertoires in COVID-19. The assay was immunoSEQ multiplex PCR, and TCRdb's table has in-frame clones only and misses some. Of about 220,000 clones in the sample, 75% to 90% were seen once. Source material: peripheral blood. The receptors were sampled from a woman aged 25 to 39 who had recovered from COVID-19.

This clone was detected once. The V and J genes are TRBV6-2 or TRBV6-3 and TRBJ1-5; 9 nucleotides align to TRBD1. The CDR3 totals 16 residues. The germline V gene encodes CDR1 MNHEY and CDR2 SVGEGT. Trimming at V came to 4 bases and at J to 5 bases, leaving 9 bases not matched to a gene. The DNA for the CDR3 is TGTGCCAGCAGTTCAAGGGACAGGGAAAATTATCAGCCCCAGCATTTT. This encodes CASSSRDRENYQPQHF.

The genes are TRBV5-1 and TRBJ2-7, with TRBD2 as a possible D gene (5 bases). Germline CDR1 SGHRS, CDR2 YFSETQ. The CDR3 length is 15 residues. Trimming removed 0 bases at V and 0 bases at J, with 10 bases between. For the CDR3, the DNA is TGCGCCAGCAGCTTGGTTAGCGACAACTCCTACGAGCAGTACTTC. This translates into CASSLVSDNSYEQYF.

Comment on this clone: The sample contains more than one DNA sequence encoding this CDR3. The gene calls are TRBV27 and TRBJ2-1, with 7 bases fitting TRBD1. V was clipped by 3 bases and J by 7 bases; unmatched bases: 0. Germline CDR1 is MNHEY and CDR2 is SMNVEV (reference sequence). The CDR3 has 12 residues. The CDR3 protein is CASSFRGNEQFF. The CDR3 bases are TGTGCCAGCAGTTTCAGGGGGAATGAGCAGTTCTTC.

The V gene is TRBV20-1, the J gene TRBJ2-2; 8 bases align to TRBD2. This CDR3 is 15 amino acids long. Germline V gene sequence: CDR1 DFQATT, CDR2 SNEGSKA (reference sequence). V lost 3 bases and J lost 7; bases outside the gene matches: 10. The CDR3 coding sequence is TGCAGTGCTAGTAACCCGGGACTAGGGGACGGGGAGCTGTTTTTT. Protein sequence: CSASNPGLGDGELFF.

The chain is built from TRBV3-1 (or the pseudogene TRBV3-2) and TRBJ2-1; 7 bases map to TRBD1. Germline values: CDR1 LGHDT, CDR2 YNNKEL (reference sequence). V trimming: 4 bases; J trimming: 10 bases; junction bases outside the gene matches: 7. The CDR3 has 13 amino acids. The CDR3 sequence: CASSRYRDREQFF. For the CDR3, the DNA is TGTGCCAGCAGCCGTTACCGGGACAGAGAGCAGTTCTTC.